Listed here are 26 T cell receptor beta chains from one sample, sequenced in a study of early stage breast cancer tumors. Method: immunoSEQ multiplex PCR; TCRdb's copy keeps in-frame clones and lacks some. The sample lists 30,000 or so clones, 55% to 75% occurring once. What was sequenced was blood. The receptors were sampled from a person aged 50-59 years with breast cancer.

The chain combines TRBV4-2 with TRBJ2-3; possibly TRBD1 or TRBD2 for D (6 bases each). Germline lookup yields CDR1 LGHNA and CDR2 YNFKEQ. This CDR3 contains 16 residues. Trimming took off 4 bases at V and 2 bases at J, with 16 bases between the two ends. The CDR3 region has the DNA TGTGCCAGCAGCCCACGAACTTCGGGGGCCACAGATACGCAGTATTTT. Encoded protein: CASSPRTSGATDTQYF.

This clone was counted between two and nine times. The gene calls are TRBV9 and TRBJ1-2; perhaps TRBD1 as D (6 bases). Germline V gene data show CDR1 as SGDLS and CDR2 as YYNGEE. V was trimmed by 0 bases and J by 3 bases, leaving 12 bases between them. The CDR3 is 15 residues long. The CDR3 region is CASSVAYGGDYGYTF. The CDR3 DNA is TGTGCCAGCAGCGTAGCTTATGGGGGCGACTATGGCTACACCTTC.

This clone appeared once. This chain links TRBV30 with TRBJ2-3; 8 positions agree with TRBD2. After removal of 0 bases from V and 2 bases from J, the junction contained 4 bases not matched to a gene. There are 15 residues in the CDR3. Germline CDR1 GTSNPN, CDR2 SVGIG (reference sequence). Written as DNA, the CDR3 is TGTGCCTGGAGTGTACTAGCGGAGCCCACAGATACGCAGTATTTT. This codes for CAWSVLAEPTDTQYF. The whole variable domain, filled in from reference TRBV30 and TRBJ2-3, reads SQTIHQWPATLVQPVGSPLSLECTVEGTSNPNLYWYRQAAGRGLQLLFYSVGIGQISSEVPQNLSASRPQDRQFILSSKKLLLSDSGFYLCAWSVLAEPTDTQYFGPGTRLTVL.

A few counts support this clone. The V gene is TRBV7-2, the J gene TRBJ1-5, with 7 bases that match TRBD1. Germline lookup yields CDR1 SGHTA and CDR2 FQGNSA. The CDR3 runs to 13 residues. The junction had 4 bases not matched to a gene; V was cut back by 5 bases and J by 6 bases. The CDR3 DNA reads as TGTGCCAGCAGCCCCGACAGGGTTCAGCCCCAGCATTTT. It codes for CASSPDRVQPQHF.

This sequence joins TRBV4-1 and TRBJ2-7, with D possibly TRBD1 on 5 matching bases. This CDR3 is built from 13 residues. V dropped 1 base and J dropped 6 bases, with 10 bases sitting between them. Looked up from germline, CDR1 is MGHRA and CDR2 is YSYEKL. The CDR3 DNA reads TGCGCCAGCAGCCAAGGGCAGGGTGGCGAGCAGTACTTC. The encoded protein is CASSQGQGGEQYF.

V gene TRBV5-1 combines with J gene TRBJ1-1, with D possibly matching TRBD1 (6 bases). The CDR3 totals 14 residues. Trimming removed 0 bases at V and 5 bases at J, with 11 bases between. Per the germline V gene, CDR1 is SGHRS and CDR2 is YFSETQ. The DNA of the CDR3 is TGCGCCAGCAGCTTGGAACAGGGACGGACTGAAGCTTTCTTT. It codes for CASSLEQGRTEAFF.

The DNA for the CDR3 is TGTGCCATCACGACGAATGTCGGGGAGCTGTTTTTT. Protein: CAITTNVGELFF. The chain couples TRBV5-4 to TRBJ2-2, with D unresolved. Looked up from germline, CDR1 is SGHNT and CDR2 is YYREEE (reference sequence). This CDR3 has 12 residues. V dropped 9 bases and J dropped 7 bases, with 13 bases sitting between them.

This chain connects TRBV2 to TRBJ2-5; D uncertain. CDR3 size: 14 residues. V lost 5 bases and J lost 4, with 14 bases in between. CDR1 is SNHLY and CDR2 is FYNNEI in the germline V gene. In DNA, the CDR3 is TGTGCCAGCAGTTGGGCCCAGGTAGGAGAGACCCAGTACTTC. Translating it yields CASSWAQVGETQYF.

V is TRBV5-1 and J is TRBJ1-1, with D possibly being TRBD1 (5 bases). Trimming removed 1 base at V and 5 bases at J, with 12 bases between. Germline assignment: CDR1 SGHRS and CDR2 YFSETQ. This CDR3 spans 14 amino acids. The CDR3 DNA sequence: TGCGCCAGCAGCTTGAGCCAGGGAAGGACTGAAGCTTTCTTT. It codes for CASSLSQGRTEAFF.

In its sample, this clone was seen once. The rearrangement links TRBV4-2 to TRBJ2-1, with 9 bases matching TRBD2. This CDR3 has 16 residues. V shed 0 bases and J 4 bases; nucleotides not matched to a gene: 4. Germline CDR1 is LGHNA and CDR2 is YNFKEQ. CDR3 sequence reads: CASSQEVTSGYNEQFF. The CDR3 DNA is TGTGCCAGCAGCCAAGAGGTGACTAGCGGTTACAATGAGCAGTTCTTC.

This chain joins TRBV6-6 and TRBJ2-1; 9 bases agree with TRBD1. J lost 8 bases, V lost 1 base, and 3 bases had no gene match. The CDR3 length is 14 residues. Germline values: CDR1 MNHNY, CDR2 SVGAGI (reference sequence). CDR3 DNA sequence: TGTGCCAGCAGTTACTTGCGGGACAGGGATGAGCAGTTCTTC. The encoded protein is CASSYLRDRDEQFF.

The chain employs TRBV4-3 and TRBJ1-1, with 7 positions matching TRBD1. V trimming: 0 bases; J trimming: 1 base; junction bases outside the gene matches: 14. CDR3 length: 19 residues. The V gene's germline CDR1 is LGHNA and CDR2 YSLEER. The CDR3 here is CASSQDLIRGRGTNTEAFF. The CDR3 DNA reads TGCGCCAGCAGCCAAGATTTAATCAGGGGCAGGGGGACGAACACTGAAGCTTTCTTT.

This clone is a singleton in its sample. J is TRBJ2-3 and V is TRBV2; 7 bases are shared with TRBD2. CDR1 is SNHLY, CDR2 FYNNEI, per germline. The ends lost 3 bases at V and 1 base at J; junction bases unmatched: 4. CDR3 length: 15 amino acids. Written as DNA, the CDR3 is TGTGCCAGCAGTGACCGGGGGGTCGGCACAGATACGCAGTATTTT. Translation gives CASSDRGVGTDTQYF. The whole variable domain, remainder taken from reference TRBV2 and TRBJ2-3, is EPEVTQTPSHQVTQMGQEVILRCVPISNHLYFYWYRQILGQKVEFLVSFYNNEISEKSEIFDDQFSVERPDGSNFTLKIRSTKLEDSAMYFCASSDRGVGTDTQYFGPGTRLTVL.

The chain couples TRBV5-1 to TRBJ2-2, with D perhaps TRBD2 (6 bases). This CDR3 has 16 residues. Per germline, CDR1 SGHRS and CDR2 YFSETQ. The V gene lost 0 bases and the J gene lost 2 bases, with 11 bases spanning the gap. CDR3 protein: CASSLGGVSNTGELFF. The CDR3 DNA reads as TGCGCCAGCAGCTTGGGGGGGGTCTCCAACACCGGGGAGCTGTTTTTT.

This clone was recorded a few times. J is TRBJ1-1 and V is TRBV5-4, with D possibly TRBD1 on 5 matching bases. The germline V and J ends were trimmed by 3 bases and 1 base, with 10 bases remaining between them. The CDR3 extends over 14 amino acids. Germline V gene lookup returns CDR1 SGHNT and CDR2 YYREEE (reference sequence). CDR3 sequence reads: CASSSRGGNTEAFF. The CDR3 DNA follows: TGTGCCAGCAGCTCTCGGGGCGGGAACACTGAAGCTTTCTTT.

V usage is TRBV27 and J usage is TRBJ2-2; possible D gene TRBD1, 6 bases. Trimming cost V 5 bases and J 4 bases, with 11 bases left between them. CDR1 is MNHEY, CDR2 SMNVEV, per germline (reference sequence). CDR3 length: 14 amino acids. Written as DNA, the CDR3 is TGTGCCAGCAGTCTACAGGGTTCCACCGGGGAGCTGTTTTTT. It encodes CASSLQGSTGELFF.

The rearrangement joins TRBV27 to TRBJ2-1; the D is unclear. Germline values: CDR1 MNHEY, CDR2 SMNVEV (reference sequence). The CDR3 contains 15 residues. V lost 0 bases to trimming and J lost 6 bases, with 12 bases between them. Here the CDR3 reads CASSLSGIPLNEQFF. CDR3 sequence (DNA): TGTGCCAGCAGTTTATCTGGGATCCCCCTCAATGAGCAGTTCTTC.

The V and J genes are TRBV4-2 and TRBJ2-1; D is unclear. V lost 0 bases and J lost 0, with 9 bases in between. Germline CDR1 LGHNA, CDR2 YNFKEQ. CDR3 size: 16 residues. The CDR3 bases are TGTGCCAGCAGCCAAGAAACAGCTAGCTCCTACAATGAGCAGTTCTTC. Translating gives CASSQETASSYNEQFF.

This clone was counted only a few times. This chain connects TRBV2 to TRBJ1-2; D not certain. Germline V lookup: CDR1 SNHLY, CDR2 FYNNEI. Trimming stripped 8 bases from V and 4 bases from J, with 17 bases between. The CDR3 length is 14 residues. The CDR3 loop is CASGPRTVLYGYTF. The CDR3 nucleotides are TGTGCCAGCGGTCCCCGGACGGTACTCTATGGCTACACCTTC. Full variable domain (missing parts from reference TRBV2 and TRBJ1-2): EPEVTQTPSHQVTQMGQEVILRCVPISNHLYFYWYRQILGQKVEFLVSFYNNEISEKSEIFDDQFSVERPDGSNFTLKIRSTKLEDSAMYFCASGPRTVLYGYTFGSGTRLTVV.

This clone showed up just a few times. CDR3 in DNA: TGCAGCGCCTCCCGGGGGGGAGGGCCGTTGGAGACCCAGTACTTC. This translates into CSASRGGGPLETQYF. This sequence joins TRBV29-1 and TRBJ2-5; 8 nucleotides agree with TRBD2. The CDR3 length is 15 residues. CDR1 is SQVTM, CDR2 ANQGSEA, per germline. V lost 7 bases and J lost 5; bases outside the gene matches: 15.

The chain is built from TRBV6-5 and TRBJ2-7, with 7 positions matching TRBD1. Losses at the gene ends were 2 bases for V and 3 bases for J; bases not matched to a gene: 4. The length of the CDR3 is 14 residues. Germline V gene data show CDR1 as MNHEY and CDR2 as SVGAGI. CDR3 loop: CASSYRGQSYEQYF. DNA for the CDR3: TGTGCCAGCAGTTACCGGGGACAGAGCTACGAGCAGTACTTC.

The rearrangement joins TRBV11-3 to TRBJ2-2; a possible D gene is TRBD1 (5 bases). V was trimmed by 1 base and J by 4 bases, leaving 10 bases between them. Germline CDR1 reads SGHNT; CDR2 reads YENEEA. The CDR3 is 15 residues long. DNA of the CDR3: TGTGCCAGCAGCTTAGGGGGCGCCCCCACCGGGGAGCTGTTTTTT. Translating gives CASSLGGAPTGELFF.

The chain recombines TRBV7-6 with TRBJ2-5; D is ambiguous. The CDR3 consists of 12 residues. Looked up from germline, CDR1 is SGHVS and CDR2 is FNYEAQ. V lost 5 bases and J 0 bases, leaving 4 bases between the germline ends. CDR3 amino acids: CASSLNQETQYF. The DNA for the CDR3 is TGTGCCAGCAGCCTCAACCAAGAGACCCAGTACTTC.

CDR3 sequence: CASSEQPRDTQYF. The CDR3 DNA follows: TGTGCCAGCAGTGAACAACCCCGGGATACGCAGTATTTT. V gene TRBV6-1 combines with J gene TRBJ2-3; D gene uncertain. CDR1 and CDR2 (germline): MNHNS, SASEGT. The CDR3 is 13 residues long. Trimming took off 2 bases at V and 6 bases at J, with 9 bases between the two ends.

This chain connects TRBV11-2 to TRBJ2-2, with D possibly matching TRBD2 (5 bases). The CDR3 has 15 amino acids. The V end was cut by 5 bases, the J end by 1 base, with 11 bases between. CDR1 SGHAT and CDR2 FQNNGV come from the germline V gene. For the CDR3, the DNA is TGTGCCAGCAGCAAAAGCGGAGGGAACACCGGGGAGCTGTTTTTT. Translation gives CASSKSGGNTGELFF.

The chain recombines TRBV30 with TRBJ1-5; D call uncertain. Deletions cut 0 bases from V and 4 bases from J, with 4 bases between. The CDR3 spans 12 residues. Germline-derived CDR1 and CDR2 are GTSNPN and SVGIG (reference sequence). For the CDR3, the DNA is TGTGCCTGGAGTGTACAGAATCAGCCCCAGCATTTT. Amino acid sequence: CAWSVQNQPQHF.